A single T cell receptor (beta chain) is shown here with its context. The CDR3 spans 10 residues. Some clones are missing from TCRdb's copy, which holds only in-frame ones; the method was immunoSEQ multiplex PCR. The table includes fewer than 350,000 clones, around 87% detected once. These data belong to a study of blood T cell repertoires in COVID-19. Sequenced sample: peripheral blood. This clonotype was sampled from a woman between 45 and 60 years old who had recovered from COVID-19. The rearrangement uses TRBV21-1 and TRBJ2-7; the table gives TRBD2 as D, unverified against the DNA. TRBV21-1 is a pseudogene. The CDR3 loop reads CASKRGEQYF. CDR3 DNA sequence: TGTGCCAGCAAGCGGGGCGAGCAGTACTTC.